Included here is one T cell receptor (beta chain) sequence, with context. This receptor's antigen is unknown. Base quality data are lacking; no much larger clone is found one base away. The data originate from a study of preoperative IRX-2 immunotherapy in early breast cancer (dated by TCRdb to about 2019). The library was obtained by the immunoSEQ multiplex PCR assay. TCRdb holds this immuneACCESS table with in-frame rearrangements only. Some clones are missing; in checked studies, unresolved V genes explain under half, and the rest has no known cause. For this sample there are approximately 30,000 clones; roughly 89% appear just once. 1.5% to 2% of the sample is held by the ten biggest clonotypes. The sample's treatment or condition, from its label and the paper: preoperative locoregional IRX-2 cytokine immunotherapy. The samples were obtained from a phase Ib study that tested preoperative, locoregional IRX-2 cytokine immunotherapy designed to prime immune responses. The donors were early-stage breast cancer patients who were given IRX-2 prior to surgery.

The germline V gene (reference sequence) gives CDR1 as LNHDA and CDR2 as SQIVND. Trimming costs V 3 bases and J 2 bases, and their ends lie 4 bases apart. The CDR3 holds 12 amino acids from the cysteine to the phenylalanine. The DNA shown is the 36-base CDR3, in frame from base 1. The sequence is built from TRBV19 and TRBJ1-2; no D segment can be confidently identified. Sequenced material: tumor tissue, taken after IRX-2 immunotherapy. The sequence derives from a human donor with breast cancer. Here is the DNA: TGTGCCAGTAGTATCATCAACTATGGCTACACCTTC. It specifies CASSIINYGYTF.